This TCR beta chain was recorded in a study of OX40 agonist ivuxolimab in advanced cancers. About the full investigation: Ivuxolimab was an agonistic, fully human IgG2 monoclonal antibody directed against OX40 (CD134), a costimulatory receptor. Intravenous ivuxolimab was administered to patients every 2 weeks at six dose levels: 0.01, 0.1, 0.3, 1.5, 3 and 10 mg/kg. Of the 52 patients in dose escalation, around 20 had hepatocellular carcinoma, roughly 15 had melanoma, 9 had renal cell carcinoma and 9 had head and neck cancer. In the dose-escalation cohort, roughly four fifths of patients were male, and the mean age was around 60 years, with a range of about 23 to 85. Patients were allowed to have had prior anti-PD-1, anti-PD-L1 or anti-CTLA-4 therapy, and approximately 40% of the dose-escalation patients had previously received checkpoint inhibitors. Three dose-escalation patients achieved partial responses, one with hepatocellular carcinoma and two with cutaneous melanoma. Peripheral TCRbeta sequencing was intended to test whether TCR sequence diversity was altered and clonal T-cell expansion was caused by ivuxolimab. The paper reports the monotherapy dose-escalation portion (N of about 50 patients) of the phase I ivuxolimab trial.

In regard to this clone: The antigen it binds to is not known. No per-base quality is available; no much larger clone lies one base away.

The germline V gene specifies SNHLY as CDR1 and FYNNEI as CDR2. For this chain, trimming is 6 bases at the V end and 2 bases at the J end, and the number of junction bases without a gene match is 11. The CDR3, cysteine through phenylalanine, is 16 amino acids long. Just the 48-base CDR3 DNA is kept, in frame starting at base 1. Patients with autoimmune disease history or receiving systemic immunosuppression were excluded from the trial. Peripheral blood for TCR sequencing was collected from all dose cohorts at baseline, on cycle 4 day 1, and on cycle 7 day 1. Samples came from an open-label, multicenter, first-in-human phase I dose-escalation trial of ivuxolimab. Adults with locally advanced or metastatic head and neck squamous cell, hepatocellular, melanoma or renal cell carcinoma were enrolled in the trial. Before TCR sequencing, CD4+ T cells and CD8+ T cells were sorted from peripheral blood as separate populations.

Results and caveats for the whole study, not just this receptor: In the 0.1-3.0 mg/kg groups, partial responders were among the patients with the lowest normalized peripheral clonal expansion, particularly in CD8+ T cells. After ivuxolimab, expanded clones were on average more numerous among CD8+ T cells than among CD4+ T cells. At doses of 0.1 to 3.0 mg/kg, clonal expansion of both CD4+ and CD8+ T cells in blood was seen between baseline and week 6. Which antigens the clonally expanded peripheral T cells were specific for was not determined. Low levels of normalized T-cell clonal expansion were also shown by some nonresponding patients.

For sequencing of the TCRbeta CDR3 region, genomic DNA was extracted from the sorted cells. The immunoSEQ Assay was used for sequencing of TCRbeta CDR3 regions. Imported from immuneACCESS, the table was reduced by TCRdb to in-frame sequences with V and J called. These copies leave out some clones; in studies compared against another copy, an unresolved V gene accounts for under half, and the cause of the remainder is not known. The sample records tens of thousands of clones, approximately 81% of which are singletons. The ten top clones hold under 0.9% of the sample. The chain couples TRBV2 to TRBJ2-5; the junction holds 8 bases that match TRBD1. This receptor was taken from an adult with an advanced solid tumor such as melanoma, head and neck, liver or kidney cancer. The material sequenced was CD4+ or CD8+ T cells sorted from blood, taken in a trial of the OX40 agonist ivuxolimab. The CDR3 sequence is CASRGGGTGLQETQYF. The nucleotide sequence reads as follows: TGTGCCAGCAGGGGTGGCGGGACAGGCCTACAAGAGACCCAGTACTTC.